The entry below gives a single TCR beta chain sequence along with its context. These data are taken from a study of blood T cell repertoires in COVID-19. Across the study: Some COVID-19 samples were acute and others convalescent; all came from the United States, Italy and Spain. PBMCs, B-cell-depleted T cells, or T cells were the source of the cDNA or gDNA that made up the material.

Clones were read by immunoSEQ multiplex PCR, and TCRdb kept only the in-frame ones, dropping some. The sample lists about 16,000 clones; around 80% were seen once. Sequencing was done on a sample of peripheral blood. This TCR was sampled from a woman aged 70 to 79 with active COVID-19.

The CDR3 loop reads CASSDGSQGDADTQYF. In DNA, the CDR3 is TGTGCCAGCAGTGACGGCTCACAGGGGGATGCAGATACGCAGTATTTT. The rearrangement uses TRBV6-4 and TRBJ2-3; 8 bases are a match to TRBD1. The V gene's germline CDR1 is MRHNA and CDR2 SNTAGT. CDR3 size: 16 residues. After removal of 2 bases from V and 4 bases from J, the junction contained 8 bases not matched to a gene.